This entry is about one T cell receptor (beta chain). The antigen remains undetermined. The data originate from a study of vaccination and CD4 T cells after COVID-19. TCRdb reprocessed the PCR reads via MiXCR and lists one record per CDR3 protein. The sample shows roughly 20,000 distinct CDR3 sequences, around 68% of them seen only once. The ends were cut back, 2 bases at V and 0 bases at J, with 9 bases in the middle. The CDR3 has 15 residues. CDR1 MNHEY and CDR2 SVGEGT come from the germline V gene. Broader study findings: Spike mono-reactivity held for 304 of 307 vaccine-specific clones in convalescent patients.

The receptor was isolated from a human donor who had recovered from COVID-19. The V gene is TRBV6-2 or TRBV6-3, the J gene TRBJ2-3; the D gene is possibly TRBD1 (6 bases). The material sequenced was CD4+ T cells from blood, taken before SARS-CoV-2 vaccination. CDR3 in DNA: TGTGCCAGCAGTTACGGACAGTCTAGCACAGATACGCAGTATTTT. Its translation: CASSYGQSSTDTQYF.